The 26 T cell receptor beta chains reported below all come from one sample, sequenced in a study of blood T cell repertoires in COVID-19. Assay used: immunoSEQ multiplex PCR; TCRdb lists only in-frame clones, some missing. The table shows about 210,000 clones, with around 83% occurring only once. Input material: peripheral blood. Every receptor here comes from a woman aged 45 to 65 with acute or convalescent COVID-19.

CDR3 in amino acids: CASSQERLAGGGELFF. CDR3 nucleotide sequence: TGTGCCAGCAGCCAAGAAAGACTAGCGGGAGGCGGGGAGCTGTTTTTT. V is TRBV3-1 (or the pseudogene TRBV3-2) and J is TRBJ2-2; 13 bases line up with TRBD2. From germline, CDR1 is LGHDT and CDR2 YNNKEL (reference sequence). The ends lost 0 bases at V and 7 bases at J; junction bases unmatched: 2. The CDR3 has 16 amino acids.

V is TRBV4-2 and J is TRBJ2-4; the D gene is possibly TRBD2 (6 bases). The germline V gene has CDR1 LGHNA and CDR2 YNFKEQ. Between the trimmed V and J ends, which lost 0 bases and 8 bases, there was a span of 14 bases. The CDR3 has 15 amino acids. CDR3 region: CASSQDRRETHIQYF. CDR3 DNA: TGTGCCAGCAGCCAAGATCGCCGGGAGACCCACATTCAGTACTTC.

The chain carries TRBV3-1 (or the pseudogene TRBV3-2) and TRBJ2-3, with no clear D. Trimming pared 3 bases from V and 5 bases from J, leaving 9 bases between. The CDR3 has 13 amino acids. Germline CDR1 LGHDT, CDR2 YNNKEL (reference sequence). CDR3 coding DNA: TGTGCCAGCAGCCATAGACTCGAAGATACGCAGTATTTT. Protein product: CASSHRLEDTQYF.

The rearrangement uses TRBV28 and TRBJ2-3; maybe TRBD2 (6 bases). CDR3 size: 15 residues. V shed 7 bases and J shed 3 bases, with 17 bases lying between them. Germline CDR1 MDHEN, CDR2 SYDVKM. The CDR3 here is CASNSGTLKTDTQYF. The CDR3 nucleotides read TGTGCCAGCAACTCCGGGACTCTAAAAACAGATACGCAGTATTTT.

This clone was detected only a few times. This chain uses TRBV29-1 with TRBJ2-2; 8 bases align to TRBD1. The CDR3 sequence is 15 residues long. Germline V lookup: CDR1 SQVTM, CDR2 ANQGSEA. The trim removed 1 base at V and 4 bases at J, leaving 5 bases unmatched. CDR3 amino acids: CSVEADGQGTGELFF. The CDR3 DNA reads as TGCAGCGTTGAAGCCGATGGACAGGGCACCGGGGAGCTGTTTTTT.

This clone has just one count. V is TRBV27 and J is TRBJ1-1; D is uncertain. The CDR3 extends over 15 amino acids. Germline CDR1 reads MNHEY; CDR2 reads SMNVEV (reference sequence). The V end lost 1 base, the J end lost 1 base, and 10 bases lay between the germline ends. DNA for the CDR3: TGTGCCAGCAGTTTATTTGGGGAGGCGAACACTGAAGCTTTCTTT. It encodes CASSLFGEANTEAFF.

V gene TRBV2 combines with J gene TRBJ1-1, with D perhaps matching TRBD1 (5 bases). From germline, CDR1 is SNHLY and CDR2 FYNNEI. The CDR3 sequence is 14 residues long. The germline V and J ends were trimmed by 5 bases and 0 bases, with 10 bases remaining between them. Here the CDR3 DNA reads TGTGCCAGCAGTCCACAGGTGTTGAACACTGAAGCTTTCTTT. This encodes CASSPQVLNTEAFF.

The rearrangement uses TRBV30 and TRBJ2-1; 11 positions match TRBD2. After removal of 0 bases from V and 0 bases from J, the junction contained 7 bases not matched to a gene. The CDR3 has 18 amino acids. CDR1 is GTSNPN and CDR2 is SVGIG in the germline V gene (reference sequence). DNA of the CDR3: TGTGCCTGGAGTGTACAAATCGGGACTAGCGGCTCCTACAATGAGCAGTTCTTC. Its translation is CAWSVQIGTSGSYNEQFF.

This rearrangement joins TRBV10-1 to TRBJ2-3; D unclear. Trimming pared 4 bases from V and 6 bases from J, leaving 14 bases between. The CDR3 loop spans 14 amino acids. The germline V gene has CDR1 WNHNN and CDR2 SYGVQD (reference sequence). Written as DNA, the CDR3 is TGCGCCAGCAGTGGGAGTCTCTTCGGGGATACGCAGTATTTT. Its translation: CASSGSLFGDTQYF.

DNA of the CDR3: TGTGCCAGCAGTTTTACAGAACGATATGGCTACACCTTC. Translating it yields CASSFTERYGYTF. This chain links TRBV12-3 or TRBV12-4 with TRBJ1-2, with D uncertain. This CDR3 is built from 13 residues. Trimming stripped 3 bases from V and 5 bases from J, with 10 bases between.

This clone was observed a few times. The chain employs TRBV27 and TRBJ1-1; D perhaps matches TRBD1 (5 bases). V lost 2 bases and J 6 bases, leaving 13 bases between the germline ends. The CDR3 extends over 14 amino acids. The germline V gene encodes CDR1 MNHEY and CDR2 SMNVEV (reference sequence). CDR3 amino acids: CASSLSPGRSEAFF. The CDR3 nucleotides read TGTGCCAGCAGTTTAAGTCCAGGGCGTTCTGAAGCTTTCTTT.

The J gene is TRBJ2-2, the V gene TRBV6-2 or TRBV6-3; 10 bases are a match to TRBD2. The CDR3 runs 16 residues. After removal of 5 bases from V and 5 bases from J, the junction contained 8 bases not matched to a gene. Germline V gives CDR1 MNHEY, CDR2 SVGEGT. CDR3: CASSLSGRAETGELFF. CDR3 nucleotides: TGTGCCAGCAGTCTAAGCGGGAGGGCCGAAACCGGGGAGCTGTTTTTT.

This chain links TRBV29-1 with TRBJ1-2; 7 positions agree with TRBD1. V shed 2 bases, J shed 4 bases, and the junction held 1 base outside the gene matches. From germline, CDR1 is SQVTM and CDR2 ANQGSEA. This CDR3 comprises 12 residues. CDR3 residues: CSVETGAYGYTF. Written as DNA, the CDR3 is TGCAGCGTTGAAACAGGGGCCTATGGCTACACCTTC.

This clone was detected a few times. J is TRBJ1-4 and V is TRBV28; a weak D match, TRBD1 (6 bases). This CDR3 has 17 residues. Germline CDR1 MDHEN, CDR2 SYDVKM. V lost 4 bases and J 3 bases, leaving 18 bases between the germline ends. In DNA form, the CDR3 reads TGTGCCAGCAGTTCCCCCACACACAGGGCTCCTAATGAAAAACTGTTTTTT. Protein sequence: CASSSPTHRAPNEKLFF.

The genes are TRBV7-9 and TRBJ1-2, with a possible D match to TRBD1 (5 bases). Trimming stripped 0 bases from V and 8 bases from J, with 10 bases between. This CDR3 is 13 amino acids long. CDR1 is SEHNR and CDR2 is FQNEAQ in the germline V gene (reference sequence). CDR3 sequence reads: CASSLAAGYGYTF. For the CDR3, the DNA is TGTGCCAGCAGCTTAGCCGCAGGGTACGGCTACACCTTC.

This chain links TRBV29-1 with TRBJ2-5; D possibly corresponds to TRBD1 (5 bases). The CDR3 contains 14 residues. CDR1 and CDR2 (germline): SQVTM, ANQGSEA. V shed 6 bases and J shed 0 bases, with 14 bases lying between them. Written as DNA, the CDR3 is TGCAGCGTCCAGGGCACCGGGTACCAAGAGACCCAGTACTTC. Encoded protein: CSVQGTGYQETQYF.

The V call is TRBV6-5, the J call TRBJ2-2, with TRBD2 identical over 11 bases. V was clipped by 8 bases and J by 3 bases; unmatched bases: 5. Germline CDR1 MNHEY, CDR2 SVGAGI. The CDR3 has 15 residues. CDR3 protein: CASRGLAVYTGELFF. The CDR3 DNA reads as TGTGCCAGCCGGGGACTAGCGGTTTACACCGGGGAGCTGTTTTTT.

CDR3 in amino acids: CSVGGRQGGIGETQYF. CDR3 nucleotide sequence: TGCAGCGTTGGGGGTCGGCAGGGAGGGATCGGGGAGACCCAGTACTTC. The chain links TRBV29-1 to TRBJ2-5; 7 bases map to TRBD2. The V and J ends lost 4 bases and 5 bases, in that order; junction bases with no gene match: 16. The germline V gene has CDR1 SQVTM and CDR2 ANQGSEA. CDR3 length equals 16 residues.

This chain links TRBV9 with TRBJ1-6; D is possibly TRBD1 (5 bases). The germline V and J ends were trimmed by 3 bases and 7 bases, with 17 bases remaining between them. The CDR3 is 16 amino acids. CDR1 and CDR2 from the germline V gene are SGDLS and YYNGEE. CDR3 nucleotides: TGTGCCAGCAGCGAAGGGCCCGCGGGGCAGAATTCACCCCTCCACTTT. It specifies CASSEGPAGQNSPLHF.

The chain joins TRBV2 to TRBJ1-5; D ambiguous. Trimming removed 8 bases at V and 1 base at J, with 18 bases between. Looked up from germline, CDR1 is SNHLY and CDR2 is FYNNEI. This CDR3 contains 16 residues. DNA of the CDR3: TGTGCCAGCCGCGACGGGGAATCTAGGAGCAATCAGCCCCAGCATTTT. Its translation is CASRDGESRSNQPQHF.

This clone was recorded once. The J gene is TRBJ1-1, the V gene TRBV12-5; 9 bases agree with TRBD1. This CDR3 has 15 amino acids. The junction had 11 bases not matched to a gene; V was cut back by 6 bases and J by 6 bases. Germline values: CDR1 LGHNT, CDR2 FRNRAP. The CDR3 DNA reads TGTGCTAGTGGGCATCCTACAGGGGACAGGGCTGAAGCTTTCTTT. Translation gives CASGHPTGDRAEAFF.

The CDR3 sequence: CSVAAGTGAGIQYF. As DNA, the CDR3 is TGCAGCGTCGCTGCCGGGACAGGGGCAGGCATTCAGTACTTC. This chain links TRBV29-1 with TRBJ2-4, with 10 bases matching TRBD1. Unmatched junction bases numbered 11, after V lost 6 bases and J lost 9 bases. The CDR3 spans 14 residues. The germline V gene has CDR1 SQVTM and CDR2 ANQGSEA.

This chain connects TRBV14 to TRBJ1-2; possibly TRBD1 for D (5 bases). V was trimmed by 1 base and J by 8 bases, leaving 23 bases between them. CDR1 and CDR2 (germline): SGHDN, FVKESK. The CDR3 covers 17 residues. Written as DNA, the CDR3 is TGTGCCAGCAGCCAAGGGCGGGGGGTCGGTTCCCATCGGGGCTACACCTTC. It encodes CASSQGRGVGSHRGYTF.

The chain recombines TRBV28 with TRBJ1-6, with 10 bases matching TRBD1. The CDR3 runs to 13 residues. Per germline, CDR1 MDHEN and CDR2 SYDVKM. V gave up 7 bases and J gave up 10 bases; unmatched junction bases: 4. CDR3 amino acids: CASMGTGDSPLHF. The CDR3 nucleotides are TGTGCCAGCATGGGGACAGGGGACTCACCCCTCCACTTT.

This clone was recorded only once. This chain's CDR3 is CASSPGLMNTEAFF. The CDR3 bases are TGTGCCAGCAGCCCCGGTTTAATGAACACTGAAGCTTTCTTT. This chain joins TRBV9 and TRBJ1-1; D unresolved. Germline CDR1 is SGDLS and CDR2 is YYNGEE. This CDR3 is built from 14 residues. The V end lost 4 bases, the J end lost 0 bases, and 10 bases lay between the germline ends.

This sequence joins TRBV3-1 (or the pseudogene TRBV3-2) and TRBJ2-7, with 14 nucleotides matching TRBD2. V lost 3 bases, J lost 4 bases, and 5 bases stayed unmatched. Germline CDR1 is LGHDT and CDR2 is YNNKEL (reference sequence). The CDR3 totals 16 residues. This chain's CDR3 is CASSQGLAGVPYEQYF. DNA of the CDR3: TGTGCCAGCAGCCAGGGACTAGCGGGAGTCCCTTACGAGCAGTACTTC.